The T cell receptor (beta chain) under discussion was sequenced for a study of T cells in narcolepsy. The wider study: Enrolled donors included narcolepsy type 1 or type 2 patients and healthy controls. Study conclusions and caveats: Blood of same and different patients, but not healthy controls, reportedly held recurring autoreactive clonotypes. HCRT-specific and TRIB2-specific autoreactive clonotypes appeared among same-patient CSF and blood CD4+ clonotypes.

The data were produced by immunoSEQ multiplex PCR, yet TCRdb's version contains in-frame clones alone and is incomplete. The profile covers 30,000 to 45,000 clones, with approximately 85% appearing a single time and about 1.5% taken by the ten largest. CDR3 length: 14 amino acids. Germline V gene lookup returns CDR1 SGHTA and CDR2 FQGNSA. The V end was cut by 0 bases, the J end by 0 bases, with 6 bases between. Points on this clone: No antigen is known for it.

The sequencing input was CD45RA- memory CD4+ T cells from PBMCs. The chain carries TRBV7-2 and TRBJ2-7; unclear D gene. This clonotype was sampled from a human donor with narcolepsy. The CDR3 bases are TGTGCCAGCAGCTTAGCGGGTAGCTCCTACGAGCAGTACTTC. Translated: CASSLAGSSYEQYF.